Listed below are T cell receptor beta chains from one sample, sequenced in a study of T-cell reconstitution after alpha-beta-depleted transplantation in children. TCRdb itself ran the PCR reads through MiXCR, one entry per CDR3 protein. The sample has about 480,000 distinct CDR3 sequences, around 12% seen once. The specimen comprised PBMCs from the stem cell graft donor, sampled from the stem cell graft. The receptors were sampled from a human donor who donated a stem cell graft to a child with combined immunodeficiency. CDR3s include the opening cysteine and the closing phenylalanine or tryptophan. Each record gives: clone size, D gene, J gene, V gene, CDR3 DNA, CDR3 protein. A D gene is named only where the DNA matches it firmly. Rows may omit the clone size; those that give it use once, few, many or a size class.

abundance: NA
d_gene: TRBD2
j_gene: TRBJ2-3
v_gene: TRBV11-2
CDR3nt: TGTGCCAGCAGCCCAGGAGCGGGGGCTTTCACAGATACGCAGTATTTT
CDR3aa: CASSPGAGAFTDTQYF

abundance: NA
d_gene: NA
j_gene: TRBJ1-5
v_gene: TRBV6-5
CDR3nt: TGTGCCAGCAGTTACTCGAGTGGGGGGCAGCCCCAGCATTTT
CDR3aa: CASSYSSGGQPQHF

abundance: few
d_gene: NA
j_gene: TRBJ2-7
v_gene: TRBV6-5
CDR3nt: TGTGCCCCGCAGGCGGCCTACGAGCAGTACTTC
CDR3aa: CAPQAAYEQYF

abundance: NA
d_gene: NA
j_gene: TRBJ2-1
v_gene: TRBV27
CDR3nt: TGTGCCAGCAGTTTTGGCCATGAGCAGTTCTTC
CDR3aa: CASSFGHEQFF

abundance: NA
d_gene: TRBD1
j_gene: TRBJ2-7
v_gene: TRBV2
CDR3nt: TGTGCCAGCAGTGAAGGCAGGGGGCAAGGGGAGCAGTACTTC
CDR3aa: CASSEGRGQGEQYF

abundance: few
d_gene: TRBD2
j_gene: TRBJ2-1
v_gene: TRBV15
CDR3nt: TGTGCCACCAGCAGAGATGCCAGCCTCGGGACTAGGGGTTTAAATGAGCAGTTCTTC
CDR3aa: CATSRDASLGTRGLNEQFF

abundance: many
d_gene: NA
j_gene: TRBJ1-1
v_gene: TRBV6-5
CDR3nt: TGTGCCAGCAGTTACAGGCGGAACACTGAAGCTTTCTTT
CDR3aa: CASSYRRNTEAFF

abundance: many
d_gene: NA
j_gene: TRBJ2-3
v_gene: TRBV5-6
CDR3nt: TGTGCCAGCAGCTTGGACAGGGCCACAGATACGCAGTATTTT
CDR3aa: CASSLDRATDTQYF

abundance: many
d_gene: NA
j_gene: TRBJ2-1
v_gene: TRBV5-1
CDR3nt: TGCGCCAGCAGCTACGGGGAGTCGGAACAGTTCTTC
CDR3aa: CASSYGESEQFF

abundance: few
d_gene: NA
j_gene: TRBJ1-5
v_gene: TRBV15
CDR3nt: TGTGCCACCAGCAGAGATCGAGGGTTTAGCGGCAATCAGCCCCAGCATTTT
CDR3aa: CATSRDRGFSGNQPQHF

abundance: NA
d_gene: NA
j_gene: TRBJ2-2
v_gene: TRBV4-1
CDR3nt: TGCGCCAGCAGCCAAGCCTCCGGGTGGGGACCGGACACCGGGGAGCTGTTTTTT
CDR3aa: CASSQASGWGPDTGELFF

abundance: NA
d_gene: NA
j_gene: TRBJ2-1
v_gene: TRBV6-1
CDR3nt: TGTGCCTGCGGTGTAGGTTCGAAAGCCAATGAGCAGTTCTTC
CDR3aa: CACGVGSKANEQFF

abundance: few
d_gene: TRBD1
j_gene: TRBJ2-5
v_gene: TRBV24-1
CDR3nt: TGTGCCACCAGTGGACCGGGACAGGGGGCTCTCGAGACCCAGTACTTC
CDR3aa: CATSGPGQGALETQYF

abundance: many
d_gene: NA
j_gene: TRBJ1-3
v_gene: TRBV10-3
CDR3nt: TGTGCCATCAGTAGGGAAGACGGAAACACCATATATTTT
CDR3aa: CAISREDGNTIYF

abundance: NA
d_gene: NA
j_gene: TRBJ2-7
v_gene: TRBV27
CDR3nt: TGTGCCAGCAGGACAGCCGGATACGAGCAGTACTTC
CDR3aa: CASRTAGYEQYF

abundance: few
d_gene: NA
j_gene: TRBJ1-5
v_gene: TRBV12-3/TRBV12-4
CDR3nt: TGTGCCAGCAGTTATAGCGGGGCCAATCAGCCCCAGCATTTT
CDR3aa: CASSYSGANQPQHF